A single sample is the source of the 29 T cell receptor beta chains below, sequenced in a study of cytomegalovirus exposure and HLA in healthy donors (dated by TCRdb to the late 2010s). Libraries were built with the immunoSEQ multiplex PCR assay. A mixture of 60 forward primers for TCR Vbeta segments and 13 reverse primers for TCR Jbeta segments was used in the multiplex PCR. Here the immuneACCESS table is served through TCRdb, limited to in-frame sequences with V and J called. Missing clones are a known gap in these copies; in checked studies unresolved V genes cover under half, and the rest lacks a known reason. The sample table contains about 160,000 clones; only one count was recorded for around 77% of them. The top ten clones comprise approximately 2.1% of the sample. The sequenced material came from PBMCs. The receptors here all came from a man in his fifties in good health and CMV-seropositive.

This clone was observed a single time. The rearrangement joins TRBV10-1 to TRBJ2-5; the match to TRBD2 covers 10 bases. The end of the DNA aligns better with TRBJ2-7, so the J call may be wrong. CDR1 WNHNN and CDR2 SYGVQD come from the germline V gene (reference sequence). The CDR3 runs to 17 residues. The CDR3 reads CASSEVLAGDLAYEQYF. CDR3 sequence (DNA): TGCGCCAGCAGTGAGGTCCTAGCGGGGGACCTAGCCTACGAGCAGTACTTC.

J is TRBJ1-6 and V is TRBV5-1; perhaps TRBD1 as D (5 bases). V dropped 1 base and J dropped 0 bases, with 5 bases sitting between them. The CDR3 loop spans 15 amino acids. The germline V gene has CDR1 SGHRS and CDR2 YFSETQ. DNA for the CDR3: TGCGCCAGCAGCTTGACAGGCTCCTATAATTCACCCCTCCACTTT. As protein: CASSLTGSYNSPLHF.

The rearrangement links TRBV19 to TRBJ1-5; 7 positions match TRBD1. This CDR3 spans 16 amino acids. The germline V gene encodes CDR1 LNHDA and CDR2 SQIVND (reference sequence). V was pared by 4 bases and J by 4 bases, with 10 bases of the junction left unmatched. The CDR3 region is CASSTLGEGANQPQHF. In DNA form, the CDR3 reads TGTGCCAGTAGTACCCTCGGAGAGGGGGCTAATCAGCCCCAGCATTTT. The whole variable domain, filled in from reference TRBV19 and TRBJ1-5, reads DGGITQSPKYLFRKEGQNVTLSCEQNLNHDAMYWYRQDPGQGLRLIYYSQIVNDFQKGDIAEGYSVSREKKESFPLTVTSAQKNPTAFYLCASSTLGEGANQPQHFGDGTRLSIL.

This clone has only a few counts. The rearrangement joins TRBV7-3 to TRBJ1-3, with a weak D call TRBD1 (5 bases). Germline V gene data show CDR1 as SGHTA and CDR2 as FQGTGA. V lost 2 bases to trimming and J lost 2 bases, with 7 bases between them. The CDR3 runs to 14 residues. The CDR3 reads CASSLQGTGNTIYF. The CDR3 bases are TGTGCCAGCAGCTTACAGGGTACTGGAAACACCATATATTTT.

This chain connects TRBV4-3 to TRBJ2-3; 11 positions match TRBD1. Unmatched junction bases numbered 3, after V lost 0 bases and J lost 1 base. CDR1 is LGHNA, CDR2 YSLEER, per germline. This CDR3 spans 17 amino acids. CDR3 protein: CASSQERTGGGTDTQYF. The CDR3 coding sequence is TGCGCCAGCAGCCAAGAACGGACAGGGGGCGGCACAGATACGCAGTATTTT.

The V gene is TRBV18, the J gene TRBJ2-7, with 9 nucleotides matching TRBD1. Unmatched junction bases numbered 11, after V lost 0 bases and J lost 5 bases. The CDR3 has 17 amino acids. Germline-derived CDR1 and CDR2 are KGHSH and LQKENI. CDR3 bases: TGTGCCAGCTCACCACCGGTGACACAGGGGGCGTTTGACGAGCAGTACTTC. This translates into CASSPPVTQGAFDEQYF.

This rearrangement joins TRBV18 to TRBJ2-3, with TRBD2 matching 8 bases. Trimming removed 3 bases from V and 11 bases from J; junction bases left unmatched: 7. CDR3 length: 13 residues. Germline assignment: CDR1 KGHSH and CDR2 LQKENI. CDR3 sequence reads: CASSPKGLEGQYF. CDR3 nucleotide sequence: TGTGCCAGCTCACCCAAGGGACTAGAGGGGCAGTATTTT.

The chain joins TRBV5-4 to TRBJ2-6; D is possibly TRBD1 (7 bases). Germline loops: CDR1 SGHNT, CDR2 YYREEE (reference sequence). The CDR3 has 17 amino acids. V was clipped by 0 bases and J by 3 bases, with 13 bases between them. The CDR3 DNA reads TGTGCCAGCAGCTTGGGCAGGGGGGTGGTTGGGGCCAACGTCCTGACTTTC. This codes for CASSLGRGVVGANVLTF. The full variable domain, rest sourced from reference TRBV5-4 and TRBJ2-6, is ETGVTQSPTHLIKTRGQQVTLRCSSQSGHNTVSWYQQALGQGPQFIFQYYREEENGRGNFPPRFSGLQFPNYSSELNVNALELDDSALYLCASSLGRGVVGANVLTFGAGSRLTVL.

This clone has only a few counts. V is TRBV9 and J is TRBJ2-7; tentative D call: TRBD2 (6 bases). Trimming shortened V by 0 bases and J by 2 bases, and 15 bases separated the two germline ends. Germline-derived CDR1 and CDR2 are SGDLS and YYNGEE. The CDR3 totals 16 residues. The CDR3 DNA sequence: TGTGCCAGCAGCGTAGGGCAGAGCGGGCGGCCCTACGAGCAGTACTTC. It codes for CASSVGQSGRPYEQYF.

The chain recombines TRBV5-6 with TRBJ1-2; 7 bases map to TRBD1. The CDR3 spans 14 residues. The J segment lost 1 base and the V segment lost 4 bases, leaving 4 bases of the junction unmatched. CDR1 and CDR2 from the germline V gene are SGHDT and YYEEEE. This CDR3 is CASSIGQVNYGYTF. CDR3 bases: TGTGCCAGCAGCATAGGACAGGTTAACTATGGCTACACCTTC.

The rearrangement joins TRBV2 to TRBJ2-5; 7 bases agree with TRBD1. The CDR3 length is 15 residues. Trimming cost V 1 base and J 5 bases; bases outside gene matches: 7. The germline V gene has CDR1 SNHLY and CDR2 FYNNEI. This chain's CDR3 is CASSEDVQGIETQYF. Here the CDR3 DNA reads TGTGCCAGCAGTGAAGATGTACAGGGGATCGAGACCCAGTACTTC.

This clone was detected a few times. The chain employs TRBV7-2 and TRBJ1-5; D may be TRBD1 (6 bases). The V end was cut by 1 base, the J end by 4 bases, with 11 bases between. Germline V gene lookup returns CDR1 SGHTA and CDR2 FQGNSA. The CDR3 totals 15 residues. The CDR3 is CASSLVQGGNQPQHF. CDR3 in DNA: TGTGCCAGCAGCTTAGTTCAAGGGGGTAATCAGCCCCAGCATTTT. The variable domain in full, completed from reference TRBV7-2 and TRBJ1-5, reads GAGVSQSPSNKVTEKGKDVELRCDPISGHTALYWYRQSLGQGLEFLIYFQGNSAPDKSGLPSDRFSAERTGGSVSTLTIQRTQQEDSAVYLCASSLVQGGNQPQHFGDGTRLSIL.

The CDR3 DNA reads as TGTGCCAGCAGTGAGGGGGGGGCCCTCTACGAGCAGTACTTC. It yields the protein CASSEGGALYEQYF. The chain has TRBV2 and TRBJ2-7; perhaps TRBD2 as D (7 bases). Germline values: CDR1 SNHLY, CDR2 FYNNEI. CDR3 size: 14 residues. V lost 3 bases and J 3 bases, leaving 12 bases between the germline ends.

The chain carries TRBV7-9 and TRBJ2-1, with a weak D call TRBD2 (6 bases). V was shortened by 0 bases and J by 10 bases, with 13 bases between the two germline ends. Germline loops: CDR1 SEHNR, CDR2 FQNEAQ (reference sequence). This CDR3 is 14 amino acids long. CDR3 in DNA: TGTGCCAGCAGCTTAGCTCCTAGCGCACCGGAGCAGTTCTTC. This sequence encodes CASSLAPSAPEQFF. Full variable domain (remainder filled in from reference TRBV7-9 and TRBJ2-1): DTGVSQNPRHKITKRGQNVTFRCDPISEHNRLYWYRQTLGQGPEFLTYFQNEAQLEKSRLLSDRFSAERPKGSFSTLEIQRTEQGDSAMYLCASSLAPSAPEQFFGPGTRLTVL.

The V call is TRBV5-1, the J call TRBJ2-5, with D possibly matching TRBD2 (6 bases). The V end was cut by 4 bases, the J end by 5 bases, with 15 bases between. Germline CDR1 is SGHRS and CDR2 is YFSETQ. The length of the CDR3 is 14 residues. CDR3 coding DNA: TGCGCCAGCAGCCCGCAGGGACTGTTCGAGACCCAGTACTTC. The encoded protein is CASSPQGLFETQYF.

The chain carries TRBV27 and TRBJ2-7; D ambiguous. The germline CDR1 and CDR2 sequences are MNHEY and SMNVEV (reference sequence). The CDR3 is made up of 18 amino acids. V lost 2 bases and J lost 7, with 27 bases in between. The CDR3 spells CASSLGYGVNLVRREQYF. The CDR3 DNA reads as TGTGCCAGCAGTTTAGGGTACGGAGTCAACCTTGTTAGGCGGGAGCAGTACTTC.

This clone was detected a few times. This chain joins TRBV5-1 and TRBJ2-2; 9 nucleotides align to TRBD2. V lost 4 bases, J lost 1 base, and 2 bases stayed unmatched. Germline V lookup: CDR1 SGHRS, CDR2 YFSETQ. This CDR3 spans 15 amino acids. CDR3 region: CASSQTSGNTGELFF. In DNA, the CDR3 is TGCGCCAGCAGCCAGACTAGCGGGAACACCGGGGAGCTGTTTTTT.

The J gene is TRBJ1-2, the V gene TRBV4-2; D ambiguous. Germline V lookup: CDR1 LGHNA, CDR2 YNFKEQ. The CDR3 covers 16 residues. The V and J ends lost 0 bases and 3 bases respectively, with 14 bases between them. The CDR3 bases are TGTGCCAGCAGCCAAGATCGGCGCGGGGTCGACTATGGCTACACCTTC. Its protein is CASSQDRRGVDYGYTF.

The J gene is TRBJ2-1, the V gene TRBV7-9; D possibly corresponds to TRBD2 (6 bases). V was trimmed by 5 bases and J by 3 bases, leaving 11 bases between them. The CDR3 consists of 14 residues. Germline V lookup: CDR1 SEHNR, CDR2 FQNEAQ (reference sequence). The CDR3 nucleotides read TGTGCCAGCAGCCTCGGGACTTTCTACAATGAGCAGTTCTTC. Encoded protein: CASSLGTFYNEQFF. The full variable domain, in which reference TRBV7-9 and TRBJ2-1 provide the parts outside the CDR3, is DTGVSQNPRHKITKRGQNVTFRCDPISEHNRLYWYRQTLGQGPEFLTYFQNEAQLEKSRLLSDRFSAERPKGSFSTLEIQRTEQGDSAMYLCASSLGTFYNEQFFGPGTRLTVL.

This clone was picked up a small number of times. This chain uses TRBV5-1 with TRBJ2-5; 9 nucleotides agree with TRBD2. Gene TRBJ2-7 matches the end of the DNA better, so the J call may be wrong. Germline CDR1 SGHRS, CDR2 YFSETQ. CDR3 size: 14 residues. CDR3 residues: CASSLAGGYYEQYF. The CDR3 DNA follows: TGCGCCAGCAGCTTAGCGGGGGGATACTACGAGCAGTACTTC.

V gene TRBV19 combines with J gene TRBJ1-1; 8 bases agree with TRBD1. V was clipped by 8 bases and J by 5 bases; unmatched bases: 10. Germline CDR1 is LNHDA and CDR2 is SQIVND (reference sequence). The CDR3 covers 14 residues. As DNA, the CDR3 is TGTGCCAGTTCGTTAGGACAGGGCTTTACTGAAGCTTTCTTT. As protein: CASSLGQGFTEAFF.

The chain recombines TRBV19 with TRBJ1-5, with unresolved D. Trimming shortened V by 5 bases and J by 0 bases, and 14 bases separated the two germline ends. The CDR3 length is 16 residues. Germline CDR1 LNHDA, CDR2 SQIVND (reference sequence). The CDR3 is CASSSRRGNSNQPQHF. The CDR3, as DNA: TGTGCCAGTAGTTCCAGGCGCGGGAATAGCAATCAGCCCCAGCATTTT.

This chain links TRBV6-1 with TRBJ2-7; 7 nucleotides align to TRBD1. V dropped 4 bases and J dropped 4; count of bases not matched to a gene: 10. Germline lookup yields CDR1 MNHNS and CDR2 SASEGT. The CDR3 contains 15 residues. This chain's CDR3 is CASSARQGTPYEQYF. CDR3 sequence (DNA): TGTGCCAGCAGTGCGCGACAGGGAACCCCTTACGAGCAGTACTTC.

V and J are TRBV15 and TRBJ2-7, with 9 bases lining up with TRBD1. With V trimmed by 0 bases and J by 2 bases, 17 bases remained unmatched. CDR1 and CDR2 (germline): LNHNV, YYDKDF (reference sequence). The CDR3 has 20 amino acids. This CDR3 reads CATSRDSGGSYRDRAYEQYF. The CDR3 bases are TGTGCCACCAGCAGAGATTCCGGGGGAAGCTATCGGGACAGGGCCTACGAGCAGTACTTC.

The chain recombines TRBV10-2 with TRBJ1-5; no clear D. Trimming pared 2 bases from V and 6 bases from J, leaving 14 bases between. The CDR3 is 15 residues long. In germline, CDR1 is WSHSY, CDR2 SAAADI. As DNA, the CDR3 is TGCGCCAGCAGTGAGGTCGGGTCCCTGGGTCAGCCCCAGCATTTT. The encoded protein is CASSEVGSLGQPQHF.

This chain joins TRBV9 and TRBJ2-5; TRBD2 agrees at 10 bases. The junction had 5 bases not matched to a gene; V was cut back by 0 bases and J by 0 bases. The CDR3 is 17 residues long. Germline V gene lookup returns CDR1 SGDLS and CDR2 YYNGEE. CDR3 loop: CASSVGNSGGYQETQYF. The CDR3 DNA reads as TGTGCCAGCAGCGTAGGGAATAGCGGGGGGTACCAAGAGACCCAGTACTTC.

The V and J genes are TRBV5-6 and TRBJ2-7; a weak D match, TRBD1 (6 bases). The germline V and J ends were trimmed by 3 bases and 2 bases, with 12 bases remaining between them. This CDR3 spans 14 amino acids. Per the germline V gene, CDR1 is SGHDT and CDR2 is YYEEEE. The CDR3 region has the DNA TGTGCCAGCAGCTCCAAAGACAGGCCCTACGAGCAGTACTTC. As protein: CASSSKDRPYEQYF.

CDR3 sequence (DNA): TGTGCCAGCAGCTTATACCAGGGTGCCTACGAGCAGTACTTC. Translated: CASSLYQGAYEQYF. The chain uses TRBV7-8 and TRBJ2-5; a weak D match, TRBD1 (5 bases). The J call may be incorrect, as the DNA end agrees better with TRBJ2-7. CDR3 length equals 14 residues. Per germline, CDR1 SGHVS and CDR2 FQNEAQ.

The sample holds a few counts of this clone. J is TRBJ1-5 and V is TRBV4-2, with D unresolved. Trimming pared 4 bases from V and 2 bases from J, leaving 12 bases between. The germline CDR1 and CDR2 sequences are LGHNA and YNFKEQ. CDR3 length: 15 amino acids. DNA for the CDR3: TGTGCCAGCAGCCTGTACTCGGGAGGCAATCAGCCCCAGCATTTT. Protein sequence: CASSLYSGGNQPQHF.